Following are 20 T cell receptor beta chains from one sample sequenced in a study of blood T cell repertoires in COVID-19. Method: immunoSEQ multiplex PCR; TCRdb's copy keeps in-frame clones and lacks some. Counted here are about 170,000 clones, approximately 84% occurring once; the ten biggest clones make up approximately 2.6%. The sample comprised peripheral blood. The receptors were sampled from a woman of 80 years or more with COVID-19, enrolled during active disease.

This clone was counted only a few times. This rearrangement joins TRBV9 to TRBJ2-1, with 9 bases aligning to TRBD2. The CDR3 length is 14 residues. Germline lookup yields CDR1 SGDLS and CDR2 YYNGEE. With V trimmed by 4 bases and J by 5 bases, 4 bases remained unmatched. CDR3 bases: TGTGCCAGCAGCAAGTCTAGCGGGAACAATGAGCAGTTCTTC. The encoded protein is CASSKSSGNNEQFF.

This clone was picked up a small number of times. The CDR3: CASSATGHAGNTIYF. CDR3 nucleotides: TGTGCCAGCAGCGCCACAGGGCATGCAGGAAACACCATATATTTT. V usage is TRBV9 and J usage is TRBJ1-3, with TRBD1 as a possible D gene (6 bases). The germline CDR1 and CDR2 sequences are SGDLS and YYNGEE. V lost 3 bases, J lost 4 bases, and 14 bases lay in between. This CDR3 has 15 amino acids.

The chain is built from TRBV21-1 and TRBJ2-3; the table's D call TRBD2 went unverified against the DNA. TRBV21-1 is shown as a pseudogene. The CDR3 extends over 16 amino acids. CDR3 region: CASSKGRRGGKGTQYF. In DNA form, the CDR3 reads TGTGCCAGCAGCAAAGGTAGACGGGGGGGCAAGGGGACGCAGTATTTT.

The rearrangement uses TRBV9 and TRBJ2-1; TRBD2 matches 7 bases. The CDR3 runs 16 residues. The J segment lost 8 bases and the V segment lost 3 bases, leaving 14 bases of the junction unmatched. CDR1 is SGDLS, CDR2 YYNGEE, per germline. The CDR3 spells CASSEKATSWYDEQFF. The CDR3 DNA is TGTGCCAGCAGCGAAAAGGCGACTAGCTGGTACGATGAGCAGTTCTTC. The variable domain in full, completed from reference TRBV9 and TRBJ2-1, reads DSGVTQTPKHLITATGQRVTLRCSPRSGDLSVYWYQQSLDQGLQFLIQYYNGEERAKGNILERFSAQQFPDLHSELNLSSLELGDSALYFCASSEKATSWYDEQFFGPGTRLTVL.

The chain has TRBV6-5 and TRBJ1-1; D is undetermined. Trimming took 2 bases from V and 8 from J, leaving 9 bases between them. There are 12 residues in the CDR3. Germline CDR1 MNHEY, CDR2 SVGAGI. The CDR3: CASSYGGREAFF. The DNA for the CDR3 is TGTGCCAGCAGTTACGGAGGGAGGGAAGCTTTCTTT.

The chain recombines TRBV6-5 with TRBJ2-2, with D possibly matching TRBD2 (5 bases). This CDR3 spans 16 amino acids. Germline CDR1 reads MNHEY; CDR2 reads SVGAGI. Trimming shortened V by 0 bases and J by 5 bases, and 13 bases separated the two germline ends. The CDR3: CASSYSPGSETGELFF. In DNA, the CDR3 is TGTGCCAGCAGTTACTCCCCGGGGTCTGAAACCGGGGAGCTGTTTTTT.

The chain couples TRBV5-1 to TRBJ2-7; 12 bases are a match to TRBD2. CDR1 SGHRS and CDR2 YFSETQ come from the germline V gene. J lost 5 bases, V lost 0 bases, and 6 bases had no gene match. CDR3 size: 16 residues. CDR3 loop: CASSLGLAGVTHEQYF. CDR3 DNA: TGCGCCAGCAGCTTGGGACTAGCGGGAGTTACCCACGAGCAGTACTTC.

The chain employs TRBV15 and TRBJ1-2, with 10 bases that match TRBD1. This CDR3 spans 14 amino acids. Losses at the gene ends were 1 base for V and 8 bases for J; bases not matched to a gene: 4. The germline CDR1 and CDR2 sequences are LNHNV and YYDKDF (reference sequence). DNA for the CDR3: TGTGCCACCAGCAGAGTTGACAGGGGGCTAGGCTACACCTTC. Translation gives CATSRVDRGLGYTF. Drawing the rest from reference TRBV15 and TRBJ1-2, the complete variable domain is DAMVIQNPRYQVTQFGKPVTLSCSQTLNHNVMYWYQQKSSQAPKLLFHYYDKDFNNEADTPDNFQSRRPNTSFCFLDIRSPGLGDTAMYLCATSRVDRGLGYTFGSGTRLTVV.

The chain links TRBV18 to TRBJ1-2; D not certain. The CDR3 consists of 12 residues. Germline CDR1 is KGHSH and CDR2 is LQKENI. The V gene lost 6 bases and the J gene lost 4 bases, with 9 bases spanning the gap. This chain's CDR3 is CASSQEGYGYTF. CDR3 sequence (DNA): TGTGCCAGCTCCCAAGAGGGCTATGGCTACACCTTC.

V gene TRBV4-3 combines with J gene TRBJ1-5; the match to TRBD1 covers 8 bases. Germline-derived CDR1 and CDR2 are LGHNA and YSLEER. CDR3 length: 16 amino acids. The junction had 9 bases not matched to a gene; V was cut back by 1 base and J by 7 bases. The CDR3 protein is CASSQGESGGRQPQHF. The CDR3 nucleotides read TGCGCCAGCAGCCAAGGGGAGTCAGGGGGCCGGCAGCCCCAGCATTTT.

This clone was seen just once. The chain carries TRBV6-6 and TRBJ2-1, with 10 bases aligning to TRBD2. V lost 2 bases to trimming and J lost 6 bases; unmatched junction nucleotides: 4. CDR3 length: 15 residues. Germline V gene lookup returns CDR1 MNHNY and CDR2 SVGAGI (reference sequence). The CDR3 DNA reads as TGTGCCAGCAGTTACATCCTAGCGGGGGCCAATGAGCAGTTCTTC. Translating it yields CASSYILAGANEQFF.

This chain links TRBV19 with TRBJ1-4, with 7 bases that match TRBD1. This CDR3 comprises 15 residues. The germline V gene has CDR1 LNHDA and CDR2 SQIVND (reference sequence). V trimming: 5 bases; J trimming: 7 bases; junction bases outside the gene matches: 10. The CDR3 here is CASSAYRGKSEKLFF. The CDR3, as DNA: TGTGCCAGTAGTGCCTACAGGGGAAAATCTGAAAAACTGTTTTTT. Full variable domain (outside the CDR3, taken from reference TRBV19 and TRBJ1-4): DGGITQSPKYLFRKEGQNVTLSCEQNLNHDAMYWYRQDPGQGLRLIYYSQIVNDFQKGDIAEGYSVSREKKESFPLTVTSAQKNPTAFYLCASSAYRGKSEKLFFGSGTQLSVL.

The chain couples TRBV10-3 to TRBJ2-7; 12 positions agree with TRBD2. V shed 3 bases, J shed 5 bases, and the junction held 8 bases outside the gene matches. Looked up from germline, CDR1 is ENHRY and CDR2 is SYGVKD. The CDR3 runs to 16 residues. For the CDR3, the DNA is TGTGCCATCAGTGATGAGCTAGCGGGGGGGCGGCACGAGCAGTACTTC. Encoded protein: CAISDELAGGRHEQYF.

J is TRBJ2-1 and V is TRBV2, with D uncertain. V gave up 4 bases and J gave up 2 bases, with 15 bases separating them. Germline V gene lookup returns CDR1 SNHLY and CDR2 FYNNEI. The CDR3 runs 16 residues. CDR3: CASSARRKITYNEQFF. The DNA of the CDR3 is TGTGCCAGCAGTGCAAGGCGGAAGATAACCTACAATGAGCAGTTCTTC. The full variable domain, rest sourced from reference TRBV2 and TRBJ2-1, is EPEVTQTPSHQVTQMGQEVILRCVPISNHLYFYWYRQILGQKVEFLVSFYNNEISEKSEIFDDQFSVERPDGSNFTLKIRSTKLEDSAMYFCASSARRKITYNEQFFGPGTRLTVL.

This clone was counted once. This chain's CDR3 is CASNVGGAMNTEAFF. The CDR3 DNA reads as TGTGCCAGTAATGTGGGGGGGGCAATGAACACTGAAGCTTTCTTT. The chain uses TRBV19 and TRBJ1-1, with D possibly matching TRBD1 (6 bases). Germline V lookup: CDR1 LNHDA, CDR2 SQIVND (reference sequence). V lost 7 bases and J lost 0, with 15 bases in between. This CDR3 is built from 15 residues.

This clone was counted a single time. V is TRBV5-1 and J is TRBJ1-1; 9 bases line up with TRBD1. J was trimmed by 5 bases and V by 0 bases; bases with no gene match: 2. CDR1 is SGHRS, CDR2 YFSETQ, per germline. CDR3 size: 14 residues. The CDR3 is CASSLVGQGTEAFF. The CDR3, as DNA: TGCGCCAGCAGCTTGGTTGGACAGGGGACTGAAGCTTTCTTT.

As regards this clone: Sequence at one end of the junction differs from germline and may be a read error. This sequence joins TRBV7-7 and TRBJ2-1, with 12 bases identical to TRBD2. Germline assignment: CDR1 SSHAT and CDR2 FNYEAQ (reference sequence). The CDR3 spans 15 residues. In nucleotides, the CDR3 is TGTGCTAGCAGCTTACTCTGGCTAGCGGGGGGGCCCCAGTTCTTC. Amino acid sequence: CASSLLWLAGGPQFF.

The chain couples TRBV28 to TRBJ1-5; the D gene is possibly TRBD1 (6 bases). V lost 4 bases to trimming and J lost 4 bases, with 14 bases between them. CDR1 MDHEN and CDR2 SYDVKM come from the germline V gene. This CDR3 contains 15 residues. CDR3 DNA: TGTGCCAGCAGTTGGACGGGGGGCGGGAATCAGCCCCAGCATTTT. It specifies CASSWTGGGNQPQHF.

The rearrangement uses TRBV5-4 and TRBJ2-5; D possibly corresponds to TRBD2 (5 bases). The germline V gene has CDR1 SGHNT and CDR2 YYREEE (reference sequence). V was shortened by 0 bases and J by 5 bases, with 8 bases between the two germline ends. This CDR3 has 13 residues. As DNA, the CDR3 is TGTGCCAGCAGCTTGGGAGGGATGGAGACCCAGTACTTC. This sequence encodes CASSLGGMETQYF.

This clone has just one count. V and J are TRBV3-1 (or the pseudogene TRBV3-2) and TRBJ2-5, with TRBD2 identical over 9 bases. Germline trimming cut 6 bases from V and 1 base from J; bases unmatched to any gene: 0. The V gene's germline CDR1 is LGHDT and CDR2 YNNKEL (reference sequence). The CDR3 runs to 13 residues. The CDR3 nucleotides read TGTGCCAGCAGAGCGGGAGGCCAAGAGACCCAGTACTTC. Protein product: CASRAGGQETQYF.